Shown below are 23 T cell receptor beta chains from a single sample sequenced in a study of shared clonotypes between healthy human individuals. Libraries were prepared by immunoSEQ multiplex PCR; TCRdb keeps only in-frame clonotypes and omits some of them. The repertoire holds some 1,400,000 clones, with roughly 96% as singletons. Sequenced material: naive CD4+ T cells sorted from blood. Subset here: CD45RA+ positively selected. The receptors stem from a man in his thirties or forties in good health.

The chain employs TRBV6-5 and TRBJ2-7; 7 bases agree with TRBD2. Looked up from germline, CDR1 is MNHEY and CDR2 is SVGAGI. The CDR3 totals 14 residues. Trimming removed 4 bases from V and 3 bases from J; junction bases left unmatched: 6. The CDR3, as DNA: TGTGCCAGCAGTTTAACCGGGACTAACTACGAGCAGTACTTC. This encodes CASSLTGTNYEQYF.

The count of this clone is one. Its ends do not fully match the called genes, so a read error is possible. This chain connects TRBV15 to TRBJ1-4; D remains unclear. The CDR3 totals 16 residues. Germline CDR1 and CDR2: LNHNV and YYDKDF (reference sequence). The CDR3 here is CATSRDWRATNEKLFF. CDR3 coding DNA: TGTGCCACCAGCCGAGATTGGAGAGCCACTAATGAAAAACTGTTTTTT.

The chain employs TRBV18 and TRBJ1-1; D gene unclear. The length of the CDR3 is 17 residues. Germline-derived CDR1 and CDR2 are KGHSH and LQKENI. The V end was cut by 3 bases, the J end by 0 bases, with 17 bases between. CDR3 sequence: CASSPLWETRLNTEAFF. The CDR3 DNA follows: TGTGCCAGCTCACCCCTCTGGGAGACCCGCTTGAACACTGAAGCTTTCTTT.

V and J are TRBV27 and TRBJ2-1; TRBD2 matches at 13 bases. CDR1 and CDR2 from the germline V gene are MNHEY and SMNVEV (reference sequence). CDR3 length: 17 amino acids. Losses at the gene ends were 5 bases for V and 8 bases for J; bases not matched to a gene: 12. The CDR3 DNA reads TGTGCCAGCAGTCCGAGACTAGCGGGAGGTATTTCGGATGAGCAGTTCTTC. It yields the protein CASSPRLAGGISDEQFF.

The chain uses TRBV5-6 and TRBJ2-3; 14 bases are a match to TRBD2. The germline V gene encodes CDR1 SGHDT and CDR2 YYEEEE. Germline trimming cut 5 bases from V and 0 bases from J; bases unmatched to any gene: 11. The CDR3 totals 19 residues. CDR3 residues: CASSRDGTSGRWSTDTQYF. Written as DNA, the CDR3 is TGTGCCAGCAGTCGCGACGGGACTAGCGGGAGATGGAGCACAGATACGCAGTATTTT.

The chain links TRBV7-9 to TRBJ2-1; D is undetermined. Germline V gives CDR1 SEHNR, CDR2 FQNEAQ (reference sequence). The V end was cut by 5 bases, the J end by 0 bases, with 20 bases between. This CDR3 has 18 amino acids. CDR3 DNA sequence: TGTGCCAGCAGCCCCCCCCTCGGAGAAAGTAGCTCCTACAATGAGCAGTTCTTC. Residues: CASSPPLGESSSYNEQFF.

The J gene is TRBJ2-7, the V gene TRBV7-2, with 10 bases identical to TRBD2. V shed 6 bases, J shed 2 bases, and the junction held 10 bases outside the gene matches. The CDR3 length is 16 residues. The germline CDR1 and CDR2 sequences are SGHTA and FQGNSA. The CDR3 sequence: CASRLYIAGGPYEQYF. The CDR3 nucleotides are TGTGCCAGCAGACTGTACATAGCGGGAGGCCCCTACGAGCAGTACTTC.

The chain carries TRBV13 and TRBJ2-7; D ambiguous. V gave up 3 bases and J gave up 7 bases, with 10 bases separating them. This CDR3 is 12 amino acids long. Looked up from germline, CDR1 is PRHDT and CDR2 is FYEKMQ (reference sequence). Here the CDR3 reads CASSFLTREQYF. The CDR3 DNA sequence: TGTGCCAGCAGCTTCCTCACGCGGGAGCAGTACTTC.

This sequence joins TRBV28 and TRBJ1-1; TRBD1 aligns across 7 bases. V was clipped by 6 bases and J by 5 bases; unmatched bases: 9. Germline lookup yields CDR1 MDHEN and CDR2 SYDVKM. CDR3 length: 14 amino acids. The CDR3 spells CASRVVQGGTEAFF. DNA for the CDR3: TGTGCCAGCAGAGTGGTCCAGGGGGGGACTGAAGCTTTCTTT.

V usage is TRBV28 and J usage is TRBJ1-5; tentative D call: TRBD1 (6 bases). Germline lookup yields CDR1 MDHEN and CDR2 SYDVKM. With 4 bases removed from V and 0 bases from J, the gap between germline ends came to 28 bases. CDR3 length: 21 amino acids. The DNA of the CDR3 is TGTGCCAGCAGTTATCCGACAGGTCCCATAAACGACCATTATAGCAATCAGCCCCAGCATTTT. Amino acid sequence: CASSYPTGPINDHYSNQPQHF.

The J gene is TRBJ2-5, the V gene TRBV13; D is unclear. The CDR3 runs to 13 residues. The V end was cut by 0 bases, the J end by 4 bases, with 6 bases between. Per the germline V gene, CDR1 is PRHDT and CDR2 is FYEKMQ (reference sequence). The CDR3: CASSLGVGETQYF. In nucleotides, the CDR3 is TGTGCCAGCAGCTTAGGTGTCGGAGAGACCCAGTACTTC.

V and J are TRBV28 and TRBJ1-5; D call uncertain. The CDR3 has 15 amino acids. The germline V gene has CDR1 MDHEN and CDR2 SYDVKM. Trimming cost V 5 bases and J 0 bases, with 11 bases left between them. The CDR3 spells CASSLRLHSNQPQHF. In DNA, the CDR3 is TGTGCCAGCAGTCTTCGGCTCCATAGCAATCAGCCCCAGCATTTT.

V is TRBV5-1 and J is TRBJ2-2; 8 bases map to TRBD2. Looked up from germline, CDR1 is SGHRS and CDR2 is YFSETQ. CDR3 length: 14 amino acids. J gave up 4 bases and V 6 bases, and 5 bases lay outside the gene matches. This chain's CDR3 is CASTLSGGTGELFF. In DNA form, the CDR3 reads TGCGCCAGCACTCTCAGCGGGGGCACCGGGGAGCTGTTTTTT.

The chain links TRBV10-1 to TRBJ2-7; D is perhaps TRBD1 (5 bases). Germline V gene data show CDR1 as WNHNN and CDR2 as SYGVQD (reference sequence). CDR3 length equals 17 residues. Trimming took off 4 bases at V and 1 base at J, with 20 bases between the two ends. The DNA of the CDR3 is TGCGCCAGCAGTGGGACAAGGGCTGATCATAAGTCCTACGAGCAGTACTTC. Protein: CASSGTRADHKSYEQYF.

The chain is built from TRBV10-2 and TRBJ2-3; 10 bases line up with TRBD1. Unmatched junction bases numbered 7, after V lost 2 bases and J lost 5 bases. CDR3 size: 16 residues. CDR1 and CDR2 (germline): WSHSY, SAAADI. As DNA, the CDR3 is TGCGCCAGCAGTGAGCAGAGGACAGGGGGTAGAGATACGCAGTATTTT. Its protein product is CASSEQRTGGRDTQYF.

Concerning this clone: The identical CDR3 is also encoded by other nucleotide sequences in the sample. V and J are TRBV19 and TRBJ2-7, with D maybe TRBD1 (6 bases). Between the trimmed V and J ends, which lost 3 bases and 0 bases, there was a span of 9 bases. This CDR3 contains 14 residues. Germline V lookup: CDR1 LNHDA, CDR2 SQIVND (reference sequence). This CDR3 is CASSMTGDSYEQYF. The CDR3, as DNA: TGTGCCAGTAGTATGACAGGAGACTCCTACGAGCAGTACTTC.

In regard to this clone: Additional DNA sequences in this sample encode the identical CDR3. J is TRBJ2-1 and V is TRBV18; the match to TRBD1 covers 8 bases. Losses at the gene ends were 2 bases for V and 1 base for J; bases not matched to a gene: 4. Germline CDR1 KGHSH, CDR2 LQKENI. This CDR3 has 16 amino acids. The CDR3 DNA reads as TGTGCCAGCTCACCAAGGACAGGGCGATCCTACAATGAGCAGTTCTTC. Encoded protein: CASSPRTGRSYNEQFF.

V usage is TRBV12-5 and J usage is TRBJ2-5; D ambiguous. The CDR3 is 14 amino acids. V was cut by 6 bases and J by 2 bases, with 13 bases left in between. CDR1 and CDR2 (germline): LGHNT, FRNRAP. CDR3 sequence: CASGRTERQETQYF. The CDR3 DNA reads TGTGCTAGTGGCCGGACGGAGAGACAAGAGACCCAGTACTTC.

The chain couples TRBV6-4 to TRBJ2-1, with TRBD2 matching over 13 bases. This CDR3 has 16 amino acids. Looked up from germline, CDR1 is MRHNA and CDR2 is SNTAGT. With V trimmed by 9 bases and J by 0 bases, 5 bases remained unmatched. The CDR3 DNA is TGTGCCAGACTAGCGGGAGGGCTGAGCTCCTACAATGAGCAGTTCTTC. Residues: CARLAGGLSSYNEQFF.

The chain combines TRBV15 with TRBJ1-3, with 7 bases aligning to TRBD1. Trimming removed 4 bases from V and 0 bases from J; junction bases left unmatched: 3. The CDR3 sequence is 15 residues long. CDR1 LNHNV and CDR2 YYDKDF come from the germline V gene (reference sequence). The CDR3 spells CATSKTGASGNTIYF. The CDR3 DNA reads TGTGCCACCAGCAAAACAGGGGCCTCTGGAAACACCATATATTTT.

J is TRBJ1-2 and V is TRBV25-1; D is perhaps TRBD1 (5 bases). The CDR3 contains 15 residues. Per the germline V gene, CDR1 is MGHDK and CDR2 is SYGVNS. V lost 3 bases to trimming and J lost 8 bases, with 19 bases between them. CDR3 region: CASSDLSGGARGYTF. In nucleotides, the CDR3 is TGTGCCAGCAGTGACCTTTCGGGAGGGGCACGGGGCTACACCTTC.

V and J are TRBV2 and TRBJ2-7; 12 nucleotides align to TRBD2. V was pared by 1 base and J by 2 bases, with 6 bases of the junction left unmatched. Germline V gene lookup returns CDR1 SNHLY and CDR2 FYNNEI. This CDR3 spans 17 amino acids. The CDR3 sequence is CASSEGLAGGPAYEQYF. The CDR3 DNA is TGTGCCAGCAGTGAAGGGCTAGCGGGAGGGCCCGCCTACGAGCAGTACTTC.

J is TRBJ2-1 and V is TRBV28; 8 bases agree with TRBD2. This CDR3 has 15 residues. The V and J ends lost 3 bases and 4 bases, in that order; junction bases with no gene match: 5. Per the germline V gene, CDR1 is MDHEN and CDR2 is SYDVKM. As DNA, the CDR3 is TGTGCCAGCAGTTTCGGCGGGAGGAGATACAATGAGCAGTTCTTC. Its translation: CASSFGGRRYNEQFF. Filled out from reference TRBV28 and TRBJ2-1, the complete variable domain reads DVKVTQSSRYLVKRTGEKVFLECVQDMDHENMFWYRQDPGLGLRLIYFSYDVKMKEKGDIPEGYSVSREKKERFSLILESASTNQTSMYLCASSFGGRRYNEQFFGPGTRLTVL.